This passage covers 3 T cell receptor beta chains from one sample sequenced in a study of cytomegalovirus exposure and HLA in healthy donors. 60 Vbeta and 13 Jbeta primers were used in PCR. The table came from immunoSEQ multiplex PCR; TCRdb's copy has only in-frame clones and leaves some out. The table records 80,000 to 100,000 clones, roughly 80% of them present only once. Material for sequencing was PBMCs. The receptor source for this set is a middle-aged man in good health and CMV-seropositive.

This clone has just one count. This chain uses TRBV13 with TRBJ2-7, with 8 nucleotides matching TRBD1. J lost 0 bases, V lost 2 bases, and 6 bases had no gene match. Germline CDR1 PRHDT, CDR2 FYEKMQ (reference sequence). This CDR3 region has 16 residues. The CDR3 sequence is CASSLRGQASSYEQYF. The CDR3 DNA follows: TGTGCCAGCAGCTTAAGGGGACAGGCCTCCTCCTACGAGCAGTACTTC.

V and J are TRBV6-5 and TRBJ2-7; 11 nucleotides agree with TRBD1. The CDR3 has 15 residues. The V and J ends lost 3 bases and 4 bases, in that order; junction bases with no gene match: 5. Germline CDR1 MNHEY, CDR2 SVGAGI. The CDR3 sequence is CASSYGTGGTYEQYF. CDR3 sequence (DNA): TGTGCCAGCAGTTATGGGACAGGGGGAACTTACGAGCAGTACTTC.

The chain carries TRBV27 and TRBJ1-1; 10 nucleotides line up with TRBD1. This CDR3 contains 15 residues. Trimming cost V 6 bases and J 4 bases; bases outside gene matches: 8. The germline V gene has CDR1 MNHEY and CDR2 SMNVEV (reference sequence). CDR3 residues: CASRKPGQGPTEAFF. The DNA of the CDR3 is TGTGCCAGCAGGAAACCGGGACAGGGGCCCACTGAAGCTTTCTTT.